This TCR beta chain was profiled in a study of blood T cell repertoires in COVID-19. Germline V CDR1 and CDR2: LGHNA, YNFKEQ. This CDR3 contains 21 residues. V trimming: 0 bases; J trimming: 1 base; junction bases outside the gene matches: 13. Original handling: Estimation of nucleated cell counts relied on the amplification of reference gene primers. Generated by immunoSEQ multiplex PCR, the TCRdb table keeps only in-frame clones and is missing some. That table supplies the V and J calls and clone size; D and trimming were determined from the DNA. The sample lists under 140,000 clones, just over 75% occurring once.

The sequenced sample consisted of peripheral blood. The source is a woman of 80 years or more with acute or convalescent COVID-19. The chain employs TRBV4-2 and TRBJ2-4; TRBD2 matches 12 bases. The CDR3 here is CASSQEFTWLAGGLAKNIQYF. The CDR3 nucleotides read TGTGCCAGCAGCCAAGAATTTACGTGGCTAGCGGGAGGGCTGGCCAAAAACATTCAGTACTTC.